This entry is about one T cell receptor beta chain. Its antigen specificity is not known. No base quality information exists; no much larger clone differs at one position. The roughly 39 donors, aged about 6 to 95 years, were systemically healthy Caucasian individuals from Russia. Ten milliliters of peripheral blood were collected from each donor into EDTA-treated Vacutainer tubes. Ficoll-Paque density-gradient centrifugation was used to isolate PBMCs, with at least 6 million obtained per sample. Total RNA was extracted from PBMCs with Trizol reagent, with at least 5 micrograms obtained per sample. For every donor, flow cytometry on a PBMC aliquot measured the percentage of naive CD45RAhigh/CD27high T cells. The library was made by 5' RACE. The reads were generated on an Illumina HiSeq 2500. A second roughly 7 to 11 cycle PCR used a sample-barcoded 5' primer and a J-beta primer mix. Each TCR beta cDNA molecule received a unique molecular identifier from a template-switch 5' adaptor carrying 12 random nucleotides. At least 2.5 million CDR3-containing paired-end reads were obtained from each sample. The Mint cDNA synthesis kit, primed by a TRBC-specific oligonucleotide, was used to synthesize first-strand cDNA from all RNA. All cDNA was treated with uracil-DNA glycosylase and then went through a first 18-cycle PCR with the universal primers M1SS and BC2_uni_R. On the authors' methods: For normalization, 1 million high-quality reads were randomly selected from each sample, with every read carrying a distinct molecular identifier. Reads with shared molecular identifiers were discarded instead of being binned into consensus sequences. MiTCR, run with a Q25 quality threshold and the strictest error-elimination algorithm, handled CDR3 identification, clonotype clustering and error correction. Lower-bound total TCR beta diversity was estimated with a nonparametric unseen species model using Euler transformation. Starting from the raw public reads, TCRdb applied fastp trimming at Q25, assembled clones with MiXCR and retained in-frame beta chains. Under each unique CDR3 protein, matching rows form one entry showing the most common genes and DNA. Here the V and J calls rest on TCRdb's processing, not on the authors' analysis. This sample comprises about 640,000 distinct CDR3 sequences, roughly three fifths of them detected only once. Roughly 34% of the sample belongs to the ten largest clones.

The entry originates in a study of blood T cells in healthy people across ages (dated by TCRdb to between 2014 and 2017). Regarding the research as a whole: Template switching captured roughly one uniquely barcoded TCR beta cDNA molecule per two T cells in model experiments. Using deep sequencing normalized with unique cDNA molecular identifiers, the study measured how TCR beta repertoire diversity changes with age. Donors were grouped into four age groups: young (average 16 years), middle-aged (approximately 41), aged (approximately 67) and long-lived (82). To avoid experimental bias, donors of different ages were spread randomly across the sequencing lanes. Two additional independent replicas of 1 million unique cDNA reads from the same blood draw were analyzed for two donors (one aged 18 to 29 and one aged 80 or older).

On the study overall, not on this receptor specifically: The CMV infection status of donors was not known, potentially confounding age-related changes in expanded clonotypes. A strong correlation was found between observed TCR beta diversity and the percentage of naive T cells measured by flow cytometry. The long-lived group showed more naive CD4+ T cells, fewer expanded clones and increased TCR diversity than the aged group, suggesting age selection. Observed TCR beta diversity per million T cells fell roughly linearly with age, and a significant reduction was already apparent by age about 38. Because profiling used bulk unsorted PBMCs, naive and antigen-experienced compartments could not be compared conclusively. Estimates of total diversity based on one million sequenced T cells were considered lower bounds and underestimates.

CDR1 ENHRY and CDR2 SYGVKD were looked up in the germline V gene. V and J lose 4 bases and 0 bases, and a span of 13 bases separates them. CDR3 length: 15 amino acids, cysteine to phenylalanine. The sequence is cut down to CDR3 DNA, 45 bases in frame from base 1. Sequencing used blood. The sequence joins TRBV10-3 to TRBJ2-7; the D gene is perhaps TRBD2, on 5 matching bases. The TCR was taken from a man between 60 and 75 years old in good health. DNA sequence: TGTGCCATCAGTGGTTTTGAGGGATTCTCCTACGAGCAGTACTTC. Translated, it gives CAISGFEGFSYEQYF.